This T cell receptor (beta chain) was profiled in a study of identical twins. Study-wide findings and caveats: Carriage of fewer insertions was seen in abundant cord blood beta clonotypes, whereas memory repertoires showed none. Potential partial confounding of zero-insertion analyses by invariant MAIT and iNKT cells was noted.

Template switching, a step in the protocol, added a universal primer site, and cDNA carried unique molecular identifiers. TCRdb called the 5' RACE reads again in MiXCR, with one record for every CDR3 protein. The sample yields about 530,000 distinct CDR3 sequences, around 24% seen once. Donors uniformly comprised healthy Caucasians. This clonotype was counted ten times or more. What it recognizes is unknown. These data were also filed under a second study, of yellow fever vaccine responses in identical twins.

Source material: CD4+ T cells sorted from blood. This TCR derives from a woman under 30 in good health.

The CDR3 is CASSLDSLNTEAFF. The CDR3 DNA is TGTGCCAGCAGCCTGGACAGTTTGAACACTGAAGCTTTCTTT. The chain has TRBV12-3 or TRBV12-4 and TRBJ1-1, with D possibly matching TRBD1 (6 bases). CDR3 size: 14 residues. V was trimmed by 6 bases and J by 0 bases, leaving 11 bases between them.